This T cell receptor (beta chain) was documented in a study of beta chain features in type 1 diabetes listed by TCRdb under 2018. Describing the broader study: No differences in mean age, gender distribution, total cell number or subset yield were found between patients and healthy donors. The study compared the TCRB repertoires of sorted circulating CD4+ T cell subsets in recently diagnosed type 1 diabetes patients with those in matched healthy donors. Whereas all 28 donors provided naive and central memory subsets, regulatory and stem cell-like memory subsets were isolated from just 8 patients and roughly eight healthy donors. A total of approximately 110,000,000 sorted cells were examined across all samples, and a strong correlation was observed between cell number per subset and RNA yield.

Summary of the overall study and its limitations: PCR might favor shorter templates, but patient and control samples were amplified and corrected together, so any skew would affect both groups equally. Because the HLA sub-analyses included only small numbers of individuals, any influence of HLA type on TCRB rearrangement was left unresolved. Naive, central memory and regulatory TCRB repertoires appeared to be more similar among patients than among healthy donors. In all four CD4+ subsets, TCRB CDR3 length was moderately but significantly shorter in type 1 diabetes patients. Patients with type 1 diabetes made fewer insertions and deleted more nucleotides at VDJ recombination sites, implying thymic rearrangement abnormalities. Because cDNA was sequenced instead of genomic DNA, highly expressing activated cells could be over-represented, though the groups showed no difference in activation or CD3 levels.

All of the isolated RNA was reverse transcribed with the High Capacity cDNA Reverse Transcription Kit, so expressed TCRB transcripts were sequenced. Deep immunoSEQ sequencing was performed on naive, central memory and regulatory T cell samples, with an average of roughly 3.6 million total reads per sample. Sorted cells were lysed in RLT buffer, and RNA was extracted using DNase-treated RNeasy Micro or Mini kits according to cell number. Each cell subset was processed separately to prevent cross-contamination, with patient and healthy donor samples processed together. The immunoSEQ multiplex PCR was used to amplify TCRB sequences from cDNA, yielding 87-bp fragments that span the CDR3 region. Sequencing of the amplicons was done on the Illumina HiSeq platform. The published analysis was carried out like this. PCR bias was computationally corrected using synthetic template baselines, reads within Hamming distance 2 were collapsed, and singletons that could not be merged were discarded. Reads were aligned against IMGT to assign V, D and J genes, CDR3 length and insertions or deletions at six rearrangement sites. Within each subset, clonotype counts were normalized to sorted cell number, and only after that were true diversity and Gini coefficients computed with the tcR R package. The overlap coefficient, calculated on TCRB nucleotide sequences, was used to quantify repertoire sharing. Out-of-frame TCRB sequences from naive cells were analyzed as a proxy for the pre-selection repertoire. Imported from immuneACCESS, the table was reduced by TCRdb to in-frame sequences with V and J called. These copies leave out some clones; in studies compared against another copy, an unresolved V gene accounts for under half, and the cause of the remainder is not known. The V and J calls and the clone size are those of that table, but D and trimming were determined from the DNA. In all, the sample holds 220,000 or so clones, and around 68% of those were seen once. Of the sample, almost 0.055% falls within the top ten clones.

Regarding this clone: It lacks a known antigen. Base qualities are missing; no much larger clone stands one base away.

From each donor, a single peripheral blood sample of around 120 mL on average was drawn into heparinised tubes. A BD FACSAria II was used to sort naive, central memory, regulatory and stem cell-like memory CD4+ T cells with a panel that included CD45RO, CCR7, CD25, CD127, CD95 and CD27. All sorted populations exceeded 95% purity. Right away, PBMCs were isolated by Lymphoprep density gradient centrifugation and were stained directly, with no culture step. So that batch effects would be minimized, each experiment stained and sorted samples in pairs, pairing one healthy donor with one patient. The CDR3 runs 13 residues from the cysteine to the phenylalanine. Of all the DNA, just the CDR3 is kept, 39 bases in frame from base 1. From a lookup of the germline V gene (reference sequence), CDR1 and CDR2 are GTSNPN and SVGIG. Trimming takes 2 bases from V and 12 bases from J, and the germline ends sit 18 bases apart.

The TCR sequence derives from a man under 40 in good health. Input material: naive CD4+ T cells from blood. What this sample's cell subset or site label stands for: true naive CD4+ T cells. The sequence links TRBV30 to TRBJ2-3; the D region is possibly TRBD1 or TRBD2, each matching across 6 bases. CDR3 protein: CAWSTLGGSPQYF. The DNA reads TGTGCCTGGAGTACTTTAGGGGGGTCACCCCAGTATTTT.